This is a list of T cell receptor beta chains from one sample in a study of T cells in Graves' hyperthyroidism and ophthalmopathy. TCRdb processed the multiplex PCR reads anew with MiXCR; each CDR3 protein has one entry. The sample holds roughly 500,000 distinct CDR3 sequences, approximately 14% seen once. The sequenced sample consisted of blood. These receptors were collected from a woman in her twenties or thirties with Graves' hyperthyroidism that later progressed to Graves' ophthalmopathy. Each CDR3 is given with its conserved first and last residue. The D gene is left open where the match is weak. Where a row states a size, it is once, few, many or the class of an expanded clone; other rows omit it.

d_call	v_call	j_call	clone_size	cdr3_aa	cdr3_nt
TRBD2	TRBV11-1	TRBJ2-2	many	CASSLEPSGRLRGELFF	TGTGCCAGCAGCTTAGAACCGAGCGGGAGATTGCGGGGGGAGCTGTTTTTT
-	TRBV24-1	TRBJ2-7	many	CATSEAQAYEQYF	TGTGCCACCAGTGAAGCTCAAGCCTACGAGCAGTACTTC
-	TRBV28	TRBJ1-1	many	CASSTNTEAFF	TGTGCCAGCAGCACGAACACTGAAGCTTTCTTT
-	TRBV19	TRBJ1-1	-	CASSFGGKRNTEAFF	TGTGCCAGTAGTTTCGGGGGAAAAAGGAACACTGAAGCTTTCTTT
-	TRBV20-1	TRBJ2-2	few	CSAPRAGANTGELFF	TGCAGTGCCCCCCGGGCAGGCGCGAACACCGGGGAGCTGTTTTTT
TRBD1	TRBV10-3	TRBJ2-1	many	CASNHPVQGARSEQFF	TGTGCCAGCAACCACCCGGTTCAGGGGGCGCGAAGTGAGCAGTTCTTC
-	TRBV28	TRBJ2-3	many	CASSLTRTEGTDTQYF	TGTGCCAGCAGTCTAACTCGGACGGAAGGCACAGATACGCAGTATTTT
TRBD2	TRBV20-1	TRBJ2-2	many	CSARDIAGGTGELFF	TGCAGTGCTAGAGACATAGCGGGAGGGACCGGGGAGCTGTTTTTT
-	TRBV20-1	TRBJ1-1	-	CSARQGMGNTEAFF	TGCAGTGCTAGGCAGGGGATGGGAAACACTGAAGCTTTCTTT
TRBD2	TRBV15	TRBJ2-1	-	CATSKGLENNEQFF	TGTGCCACCAGCAAAGGACTAGAGAACAATGAGCAGTTCTTC
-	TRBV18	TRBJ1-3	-	CASSPAQPLALGNTIYF	TGTGCCAGCTCACCAGCGCAGCCCTTGGCGCTGGGAAACACCATATATTTT
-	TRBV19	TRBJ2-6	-	CASSMQGASGANVLTF	TGTGCCAGTAGTATGCAAGGAGCCTCTGGGGCCAACGTCCTGACTTTC
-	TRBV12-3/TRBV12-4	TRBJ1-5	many	CASSLGRGIDQPQHF	TGTGCCAGCAGTTTGGGCAGGGGAATTGATCAGCCCCAGCATTTT
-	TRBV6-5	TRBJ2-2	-	CASSYSLWGELFF	TGTGCCAGCAGTTACTCTCTGTGGGGGGAGCTGTTTTTT
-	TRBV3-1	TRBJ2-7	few	CASSQENIYEQYF	TGTGCCAGCAGCCAAGAGAACATCTACGAGCAGTACTTC
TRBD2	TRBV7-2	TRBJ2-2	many	CASRTSGRDTGELFF	TGTGCCAGCAGAACTAGCGGGAGGGACACCGGGGAGCTGTTTTTT
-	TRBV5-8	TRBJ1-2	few	CASSSNTAGYTF	TGTGCCAGCAGCTCCAATACCGCCGGCTACACCTTC
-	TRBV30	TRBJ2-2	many	CAYGRTVNTGELFF	TGTGCATATGGGCGTACAGTCAACACCGGGGAGCTGTTTTTT
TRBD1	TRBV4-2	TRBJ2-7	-	CASSQMTGPYEQYF	TGTGCCAGCAGCCAGATGACAGGGCCCTACGAGCAGTACTTC
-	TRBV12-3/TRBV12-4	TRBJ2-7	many	CASSLFAGLYEQYF	TGTGCCAGCAGTTTATTCGCAGGCTTATACGAGCAGTACTTC
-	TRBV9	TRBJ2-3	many	CASSARVGSMDTQYF	TGTGCCAGCAGCGCCCGGGTGGGCTCGATGGATACGCAGTATTTT
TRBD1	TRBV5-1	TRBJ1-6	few	CASSLTGGFALSSYNSPLHF	TGCGCCAGCAGCTTAACAGGGGGGTTTGCATTGAGCTCCTATAATTCACCCCTCCACTTT
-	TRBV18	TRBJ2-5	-	CASSPPEGTQYF	TGTGCCAGCTCACCGCCCGAGGGGACCCAGTACTTC
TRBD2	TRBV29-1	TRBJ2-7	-	CSVKGRGGRLYEQYF	TGCAGCGTTAAGGGTCGCGGCGGGAGGCTCTACGAGCAGTACTTC
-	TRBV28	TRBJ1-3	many	CASSLKATIYF	TGTGCCAGCAGTTTAAAGGCTACCATATATTTT
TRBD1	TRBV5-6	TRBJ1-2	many	CASSHRDSHVGGYTF	TGTGCCAGCAGCCATCGGGACAGCCACGTCGGTGGCTACACCTTC
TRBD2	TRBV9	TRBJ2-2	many	CASSVDLAGTGELFF	TGTGCCAGCAGCGTAGACCTAGCGGGGACCGGGGAGCTGTTTTTT
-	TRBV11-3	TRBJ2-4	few	CATEPGLGSGLTKNIQYF	TGTGCCACCGAGCCAGGGTTGGGATCCGGTTTAACCAAAAACATTCAGTACTTC
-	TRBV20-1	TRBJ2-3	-	CSASRSVDTQYF	TGCAGTGCGTCCCGCTCTGTAGATACGCAGTATTTT
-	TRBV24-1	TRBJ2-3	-	CATSDPGQLTDTQYF	TGTGCCACCAGTGACCCGGGCCAGTTGACAGATACGCAGTATTTT
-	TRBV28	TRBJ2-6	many	CASSLATNSGANVLTF	TGTGCCAGCAGTTTGGCCACCAACTCTGGGGCCAACGTCCTGACTTTC
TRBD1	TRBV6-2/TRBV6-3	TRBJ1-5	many	CASSQDREAQPQHF	TGTGCCAGCAGCCAGGACAGGGAGGCCCAGCCCCAGCATTTT
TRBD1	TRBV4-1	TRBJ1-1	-	CASSQGQGSAEAFF	TGCGCCAGCAGCCAAGGACAGGGGAGCGCTGAAGCTTTCTTT
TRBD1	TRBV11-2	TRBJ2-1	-	CASSLVAGQGIDEQFF	TGTGCCAGCAGCTTAGTTGCGGGACAGGGCATTGATGAGCAGTTCTTC
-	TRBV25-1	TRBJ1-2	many	CASSESIYANYGYTF	TGTGCCAGCAGTGAATCCATTTACGCTAACTATGGCTACACCTTC